These 27 T cell receptor beta chains share one sample of origin, sequenced in a study of Graves' ophthalmopathy and Graves' hyperthyroidism. Using RNA transcripts, the TCR beta CDR3 regions were amplified. Second-round multiplex PCR followed a first-round RT-PCR using HTBI primers. TCRdb redid the calling of the multiplex PCR reads with MiXCR, one entry per CDR3 protein. The data hold some 410,000 distinct CDR3 sequences, with under 25% observed a single time. The sample consisted of peripheral blood. All receptors derive from a woman aged 18-29 years with stable Graves' hyperthyroidism.

This sequence joins TRBV20-1 and TRBJ1-6; 7 positions agree with TRBD1. This CDR3 region has 15 residues. V trimming: 5 bases; J trimming: 7 bases; junction bases outside the gene matches: 11. Germline V gene data show CDR1 as DFQATT and CDR2 as SNEGSKA (reference sequence). The CDR3 DNA is TGCAGTGCTCCTTCTTGGACAGGAGAGAATTCACCCCTCCACTTT. It is translated as CSAPSWTGENSPLHF.

This clonotype has a count of ten or more. The CDR3 sequence: CASSDPSRGGETQYF. CDR3 nucleotides: TGTGCCAGCAGTGATCCGTCCAGGGGCGGAGAGACCCAGTACTTC. The V and J genes are TRBV25-1 and TRBJ2-5; D is perhaps TRBD1 (6 bases). Per germline, CDR1 MGHDK and CDR2 SYGVNS. The CDR3 runs 15 residues. V was shortened by 3 bases and J by 4 bases, with 15 bases between the two germline ends.

This clonotype was counted only a few times. In nucleotides, the CDR3 is TGTGCCAGCAGCCAAGATCGGGGGCGGCCCTTTGGGACTGAAGCTTTCTTT. It codes for CASSQDRGRPFGTEAFF. The V gene is TRBV4-2, the J gene TRBJ1-1, with a possible D match to TRBD1 (6 bases). The CDR3 contains 17 residues. Germline V gene data show CDR1 as LGHNA and CDR2 as YNFKEQ. V gave up 0 bases and J gave up 5 bases, with 19 bases separating them.

This clonotype was recorded many times. V usage is TRBV9 and J usage is TRBJ1-2, with TRBD1 identical over 9 bases. This CDR3 has 14 amino acids. After removal of 4 bases from V and 3 bases from J, the junction contained 4 bases not matched to a gene. CDR1 and CDR2 (germline): SGDLS, YYNGEE. The CDR3 loop is CASSLTGGHYGYTF. The CDR3 DNA follows: TGTGCCAGCAGCCTGACAGGGGGGCACTATGGCTACACCTTC.

This clonotype was found a few times. The chain couples TRBV6-4 to TRBJ2-2; 8 bases align to TRBD1. Germline V lookup: CDR1 MRHNA, CDR2 SNTAGT. The CDR3 contains 19 residues. J was trimmed by 0 bases and V by 7 bases; bases with no gene match: 16. CDR3 in DNA: TGTGCCAGCACCCGACCGTGTCCGGACAGGGCCTCGAACACCGGGGAGCTGTTTTTT. The encoded protein is CASTRPCPDRASNTGELFF.

Many counts were recorded for this clonotype. The J gene is TRBJ2-5, the V gene TRBV2, with 8 nucleotides matching TRBD1. Germline V gives CDR1 SNHLY, CDR2 FYNNEI. Trimming took 4 bases from V and 2 from J; bases not matched to a gene: 9. CDR3 length equals 16 residues. CDR3 bases: TGTGCCAGCAGTGCTTACCGGGACAGGTCGCAAGAGACCCAGTACTTC. Its protein is CASSAYRDRSQETQYF.

This clonotype was counted at least ten times. The chain joins TRBV29-1 to TRBJ1-1; TRBD1 aligns across 9 bases. V dropped 2 bases and J dropped 7; count of bases not matched to a gene: 8. Germline assignment: CDR1 SQVTM and CDR2 ANQGSEA. This CDR3 is built from 14 residues. CDR3 in amino acids: CSVELGQGRGEAFF. For the CDR3, the DNA is TGCAGCGTTGAACTGGGACAGGGTAGGGGTGAAGCTTTCTTT.

This clonotype showed up just a few times. The V and J genes are TRBV4-1 and TRBJ2-2, with 9 bases identical to TRBD2. V lost 1 base, J lost 4 bases, and 1 base stayed unmatched. Germline CDR1 and CDR2: MGHRA and YSYEKL. This CDR3 is built from 15 residues. CDR3 bases: TGCGCCAGCAGCCAAGGACTAGCGGTCACCGGGGAGCTGTTTTTT. This encodes CASSQGLAVTGELFF.

Ten or more counts support this clonotype. The gene calls are TRBV11-3 and TRBJ1-5, with 12 bases that match TRBD1. The CDR3 runs to 16 residues. The ends lost 4 bases at V and 7 bases at J; junction bases unmatched: 8. The germline CDR1 and CDR2 sequences are SGHNT and YENEEA. CDR3 sequence: CASSWAGTGGQQPQHF. CDR3 nucleotide sequence: TGTGCCAGCAGCTGGGCCGGGACAGGGGGCCAGCAGCCCCAGCATTTT.

Ten or more counts support this clonotype. This chain connects TRBV28 to TRBJ2-7; maybe TRBD2 (7 bases). Between the trimmed V and J ends, which lost 7 bases and 4 bases, there was a span of 17 bases. CDR3 size: 14 residues. Germline V gene lookup returns CDR1 MDHEN and CDR2 SYDVKM. CDR3 sequence reads: CASKLRGGRYEQYF. In DNA, the CDR3 is TGTGCCAGCAAGTTGAGGGGGGGTCGGTACGAGCAGTACTTC.

This clonotype showed up many times. The J gene is TRBJ2-7, the V gene TRBV20-1; 9 nucleotides align to TRBD2. The CDR3 loop spans 11 amino acids. Per germline, CDR1 DFQATT and CDR2 SNEGSKA (reference sequence). With V trimmed by 8 bases and J by 5 bases, 4 bases remained unmatched. As DNA, the CDR3 is TGCAGTTTAGCGGGAGAGGACGAGCAGTACTTC. Translated: CSLAGEDEQYF.

This clonotype has ten or more counts. The chain combines TRBV30 with TRBJ1-2; tentative D call: TRBD1 (5 bases). CDR3 length: 15 residues. Germline V gene lookup returns CDR1 GTSNPN and CDR2 SVGIG (reference sequence). V was trimmed by 0 bases and J by 0 bases, leaving 11 bases between them. The CDR3 loop reads CAWSVRGGTNYGYTF. CDR3 DNA sequence: TGTGCCTGGAGTGTACGGGGGGGAACTAACTATGGCTACACCTTC. The full variable domain, in which reference TRBV30 and TRBJ1-2 provide the parts outside the CDR3, is SQTIHQWPATLVQPVGSPLSLECTVEGTSNPNLYWYRQAAGRGLQLLFYSVGIGQISSEVPQNLSASRPQDRQFILSSKKLLLSDSGFYLCAWSVRGGTNYGYTFGSGTRLTVV.

This clonotype was counted ten times or more. The gene calls are TRBV19 and TRBJ1-1; D unclear. Trimming removed 1 base from V and 0 bases from J, with 9 bases in between. CDR1 and CDR2 (germline): LNHDA, SQIVND (reference sequence). This CDR3 spans 15 amino acids. Here the CDR3 reads CASSIAVGVNTEAFF. The CDR3 region has the DNA TGTGCCAGTAGTATAGCGGTGGGAGTGAACACTGAAGCTTTCTTT.

There are many counts of this clonotype. The chain carries TRBV12-3 or TRBV12-4 and TRBJ2-5; D is possibly TRBD2 (5 bases). V dropped 6 bases and J dropped 7 bases, with 18 bases sitting between them. This CDR3 contains 14 residues. The DNA for the CDR3 is TGTGCCAGCAGCCTCACGGATTTCGGAGGGACCCAGTACTTC. This codes for CASSLTDFGGTQYF.

This clonotype showed up many times. The chain is built from TRBV20-1 and TRBJ2-7; no clear D. This CDR3 spans 11 amino acids. Germline V gene sequence: CDR1 DFQATT, CDR2 SNEGSKA (reference sequence). Deletions cut 6 bases from V and 4 bases from J, with 10 bases between. CDR3 sequence: CSASQSYEQYF. In DNA form, the CDR3 reads TGCAGTGCCTCACAGAGTTACGAGCAGTACTTC.

This clonotype was found many times. The genes are TRBV7-2 and TRBJ1-2; D is unresolved. This CDR3 is 13 amino acids long. With 6 bases removed from V and 6 bases from J, the gap between germline ends came to 14 bases. Per the germline V gene, CDR1 is SGHTA and CDR2 is FQGNSA. CDR3 nucleotide sequence: TGTGCCAGCAGGTTGTACGGGCCCCATGGCTACACCTTC. Amino acids: CASRLYGPHGYTF.

This clonotype was observed at least ten times. The rearrangement links TRBV28 to TRBJ1-5, with D uncertain. Between the trimmed V and J ends, which lost 7 bases and 0 bases, there was a span of 7 bases. This CDR3 region has 13 residues. Germline V CDR1 and CDR2: MDHEN, SYDVKM. CDR3 protein: CASKSHSNQPQHF. The CDR3 bases are TGTGCCAGCAAGTCCCATAGCAATCAGCCCCAGCATTTT.

This clonotype was counted at least ten times. The CDR3 region has the DNA TGTGCCAGCCAAAGGACAGTGGGAGTCTGGGAGACCCAGTACTTC. This sequence encodes CASQRTVGVWETQYF. This chain uses TRBV27 with TRBJ2-5; tentative D call: TRBD1 (6 bases). Germline assignment: CDR1 MNHEY and CDR2 SMNVEV (reference sequence). Trimming stripped 8 bases from V and 5 bases from J, with 21 bases between. CDR3 length: 15 residues.

This clonotype was counted many times. The rearrangement uses TRBV12-3 or TRBV12-4 and TRBJ2-7, with 7 bases matching TRBD2. After removal of 6 bases from V and 1 base from J, the junction contained 12 bases not matched to a gene. This CDR3 region has 16 residues. CDR3 region: CASSRPALAVSYEQYF. In DNA, the CDR3 is TGTGCCAGCAGCCGGCCGGCCCTAGCGGTTTCCTACGAGCAGTACTTC.

Here the CDR3 reads CSVDRGGYRTEAFF. In DNA form, the CDR3 reads TGCAGCGTGGACCGTGGAGGGTATCGTACTGAAGCTTTCTTT. The genes are TRBV29-1 and TRBJ1-1, with no clear D. Germline CDR1 SQVTM, CDR2 ANQGSEA. The CDR3 is made up of 14 amino acids. Trimming took 6 bases from V and 5 from J, leaving 19 bases between them.

There are many counts of this clonotype. The chain combines TRBV12-3 or TRBV12-4 with TRBJ2-7; a possible D gene is TRBD1 (6 bases). V lost 2 bases and J lost 10, with 27 bases in between. The CDR3 totals 17 residues. In nucleotides, the CDR3 is TGTGCCAGCAGTTTACTCGGGACAAATCCCTATATGGGCGAACAGTACTTC. Translation: CASSLLGTNPYMGEQYF.

This clonotype was seen only a few times. The chain couples TRBV15 to TRBJ2-5; D possibly corresponds to TRBD1 (8 bases). The germline V and J ends were trimmed by 5 bases and 0 bases, with 25 bases remaining between them. Germline CDR1 reads LNHNV; CDR2 reads YYDKDF (reference sequence). This CDR3 comprises 19 residues. In nucleotides, the CDR3 is TGTGCCACCAGCTCCCACTGGACAGGGCCCAGCGGGAACCAAGAGACCCAGTACTTC. Its translation: CATSSHWTGPSGNQETQYF.

The CDR3 region has the DNA TGTGCCAGCAGTTACCCTGGGACAGTATCCTACGAGCAGTACTTC. Residues: CASSYPGTVSYEQYF. This sequence joins TRBV6-5 and TRBJ2-7; 7 nucleotides match TRBD1. V lost 2 bases to trimming and J lost 1 base; unmatched junction nucleotides: 5. Germline V gives CDR1 MNHEY, CDR2 SVGAGI. The CDR3 contains 15 residues.

This clonotype was detected many times. The V gene is TRBV6-5, the J gene TRBJ2-5; D may match TRBD1 or TRBD2 (6 bases each). Trimming took 4 bases from V and 2 from J, leaving 20 bases between them. The CDR3 has 17 residues. CDR1 and CDR2 (germline): MNHEY, SVGAGI. Here the CDR3 reads CASSFRRGEWGQETQYF. The CDR3 region has the DNA TGTGCCAGCAGTTTCCGGAGGGGGGAGTGGGGTCAAGAGACCCAGTACTTC.

This chain joins TRBV19 and TRBJ1-5; D is undetermined. V lost 5 bases and J lost 8, with 10 bases in between. This CDR3 is 12 amino acids long. Germline V gene lookup returns CDR1 LNHDA and CDR2 SQIVND (reference sequence). The CDR3 bases are TGTGCCAGTAGTTTTGGGCGGGAGCCCCAGCATTTT. Amino acids: CASSFGREPQHF.

This clonotype showed up many times. The chain is built from TRBV6-2 or TRBV6-3 and TRBJ2-6, with no clear D. Germline-derived CDR1 and CDR2 are MNHEY and SVGEGT. The CDR3 length is 19 residues. V shed 2 bases and J shed 0 bases, with 17 bases lying between them. The CDR3 reads CASSYPLFQLSSGANVLTF. DNA of the CDR3: TGTGCCAGCAGTTACCCCCTTTTTCAGCTGAGCTCTGGGGCCAACGTCCTGACTTTC.

This chain connects TRBV19 to TRBJ1-6; D is unclear. Germline CDR1 and CDR2: LNHDA and SQIVND (reference sequence). Between the trimmed V and J ends, which lost 3 bases and 7 bases, there was a span of 7 bases. This CDR3 is built from 13 residues. The chain's CDR3 is CASSITENSPLHF. The CDR3 region has the DNA TGTGCCAGTAGTATTACGGAGAATTCACCCCTCCACTTT.